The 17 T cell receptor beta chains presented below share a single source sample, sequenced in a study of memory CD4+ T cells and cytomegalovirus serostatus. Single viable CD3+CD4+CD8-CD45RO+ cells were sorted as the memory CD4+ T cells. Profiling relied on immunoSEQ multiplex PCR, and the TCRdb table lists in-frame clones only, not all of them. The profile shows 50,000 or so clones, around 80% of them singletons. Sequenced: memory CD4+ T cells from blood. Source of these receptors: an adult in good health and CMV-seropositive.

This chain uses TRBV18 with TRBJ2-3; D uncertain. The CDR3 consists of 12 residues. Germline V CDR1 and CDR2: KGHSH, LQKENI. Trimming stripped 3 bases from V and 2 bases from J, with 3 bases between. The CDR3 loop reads CASSPYTDTQYF. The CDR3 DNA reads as TGTGCCAGCTCACCCTACACAGATACGCAGTATTTT.

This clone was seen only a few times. The CDR3 region is CASSLGQDTEAFF. The CDR3 bases are TGCGCCAGCTCCTTGGGGCAGGACACTGAAGCTTTCTTT. This chain uses TRBV10-1 with TRBJ1-1, with a weak D call TRBD1 (5 bases). The V end lost 8 bases, the J end lost 3 bases, and 13 bases lay between the germline ends. The CDR3 runs to 13 residues. CDR1 is WNHNN, CDR2 SYGVQD, per germline (reference sequence).

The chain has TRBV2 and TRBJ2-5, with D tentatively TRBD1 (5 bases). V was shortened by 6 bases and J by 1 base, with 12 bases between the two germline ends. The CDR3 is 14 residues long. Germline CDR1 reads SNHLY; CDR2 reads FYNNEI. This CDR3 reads CASSGQGPQETQYF. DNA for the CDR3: TGTGCCAGCAGCGGGCAGGGCCCCCAAGAGACCCAGTACTTC.

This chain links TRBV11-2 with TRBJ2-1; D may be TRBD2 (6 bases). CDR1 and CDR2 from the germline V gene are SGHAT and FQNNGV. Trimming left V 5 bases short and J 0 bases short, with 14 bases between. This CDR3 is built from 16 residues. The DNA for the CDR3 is TGTGCCAGCAGCCCGCTGGGGGGACGCTCCTACAATGAGCAGTTCTTC. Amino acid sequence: CASSPLGGRSYNEQFF.

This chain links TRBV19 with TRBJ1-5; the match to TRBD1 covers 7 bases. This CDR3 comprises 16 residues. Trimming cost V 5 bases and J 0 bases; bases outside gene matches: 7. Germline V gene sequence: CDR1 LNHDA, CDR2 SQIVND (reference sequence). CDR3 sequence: CASSPRTGFSNQPQHF. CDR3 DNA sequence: TGTGCCAGTAGTCCCAGGACAGGATTTAGCAATCAGCCCCAGCATTTT. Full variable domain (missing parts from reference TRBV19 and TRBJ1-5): DGGITQSPKYLFRKEGQNVTLSCEQNLNHDAMYWYRQDPGQGLRLIYYSQIVNDFQKGDIAEGYSVSREKKESFPLTVTSAQKNPTAFYLCASSPRTGFSNQPQHFGDGTRLSIL.

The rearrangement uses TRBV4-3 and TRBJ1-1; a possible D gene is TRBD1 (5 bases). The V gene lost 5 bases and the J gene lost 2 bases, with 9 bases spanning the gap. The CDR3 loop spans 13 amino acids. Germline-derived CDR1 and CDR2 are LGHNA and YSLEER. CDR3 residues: CASSERGNTEAFF. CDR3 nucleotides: TGCGCCAGCAGCGAGCGGGGCAACACTGAAGCTTTCTTT.

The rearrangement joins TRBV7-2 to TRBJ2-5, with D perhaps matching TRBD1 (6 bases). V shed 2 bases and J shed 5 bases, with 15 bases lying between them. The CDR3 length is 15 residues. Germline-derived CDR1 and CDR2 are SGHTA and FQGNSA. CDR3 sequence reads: CASSLSPRQGETQYF. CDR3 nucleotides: TGTGCCAGCAGCTTATCCCCCCGGCAGGGGGAGACCCAGTACTTC.

This CDR3 is CASSLEALDRGGYTF. DNA for the CDR3: TGTGCCAGCAGCCTCGAAGCTTTGGACAGGGGCGGCTACACCTTC. The V gene is TRBV7-2, the J gene TRBJ1-2; 9 nucleotides match TRBD1. Germline V CDR1 and CDR2: SGHTA, FQGNSA. CDR3 size: 15 residues. V lost 5 bases to trimming and J lost 8 bases; unmatched junction nucleotides: 12.

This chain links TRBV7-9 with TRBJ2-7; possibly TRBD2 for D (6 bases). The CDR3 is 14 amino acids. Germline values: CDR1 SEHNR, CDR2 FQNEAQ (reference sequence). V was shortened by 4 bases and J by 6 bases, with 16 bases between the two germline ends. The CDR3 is CASSWGDASGEQYF. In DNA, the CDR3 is TGTGCCAGCAGCTGGGGGGACGCCAGTGGCGAGCAGTACTTC.

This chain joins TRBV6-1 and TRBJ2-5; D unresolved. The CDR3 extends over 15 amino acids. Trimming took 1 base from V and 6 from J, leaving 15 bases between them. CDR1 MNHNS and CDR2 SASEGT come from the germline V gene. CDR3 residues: CASSEDQTIHKTQYF. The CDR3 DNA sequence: TGTGCCAGCAGTGAAGATCAAACCATCCATAAGACCCAGTACTTC.

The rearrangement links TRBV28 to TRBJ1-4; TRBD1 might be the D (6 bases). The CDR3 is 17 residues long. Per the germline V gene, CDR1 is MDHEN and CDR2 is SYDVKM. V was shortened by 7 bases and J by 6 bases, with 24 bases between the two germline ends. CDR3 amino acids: CASTRSGGRGRYEKLFF. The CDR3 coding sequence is TGTGCCAGCACCAGATCCGGGGGAAGGGGGAGATATGAAAAACTGTTTTTT.

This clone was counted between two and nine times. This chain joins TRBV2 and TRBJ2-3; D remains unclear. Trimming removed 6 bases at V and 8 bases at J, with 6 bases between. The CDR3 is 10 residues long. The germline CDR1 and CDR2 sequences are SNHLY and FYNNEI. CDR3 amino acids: CASRTVTQYF. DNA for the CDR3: TGTGCCAGCAGGACTGTTACGCAGTATTTT.

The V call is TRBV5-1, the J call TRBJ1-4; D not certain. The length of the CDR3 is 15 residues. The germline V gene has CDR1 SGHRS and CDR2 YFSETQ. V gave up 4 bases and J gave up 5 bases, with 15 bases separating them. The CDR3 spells CASSPNPDSNEKLFF. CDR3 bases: TGCGCCAGCAGCCCGAATCCAGATTCAAATGAAAAACTGTTTTTT.

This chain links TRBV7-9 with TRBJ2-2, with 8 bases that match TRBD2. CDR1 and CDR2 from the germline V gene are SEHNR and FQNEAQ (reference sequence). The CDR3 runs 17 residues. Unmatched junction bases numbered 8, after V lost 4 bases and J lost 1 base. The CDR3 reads CASSWPGTRGNTGELFF. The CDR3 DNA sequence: TGTGCCAGCAGCTGGCCCGGGACTAGGGGGAACACCGGGGAGCTGTTTTTT. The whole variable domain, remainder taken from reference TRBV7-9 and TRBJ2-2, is DTGVSQNPRHKITKRGQNVTFRCDPISEHNRLYWYRQTLGQGPEFLTYFQNEAQLEKSRLLSDRFSAERPKGSFSTLEIQRTEQGDSAMYLCASSWPGTRGNTGELFFGEGSRLTVL.

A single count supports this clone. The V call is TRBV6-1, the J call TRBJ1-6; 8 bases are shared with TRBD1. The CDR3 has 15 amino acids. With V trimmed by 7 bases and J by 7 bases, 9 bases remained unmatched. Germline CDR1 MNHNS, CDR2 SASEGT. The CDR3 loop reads CASTPGGQGNSPLHF. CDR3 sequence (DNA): TGTGCCAGCACCCCAGGAGGACAGGGCAATTCACCCCTCCACTTT.

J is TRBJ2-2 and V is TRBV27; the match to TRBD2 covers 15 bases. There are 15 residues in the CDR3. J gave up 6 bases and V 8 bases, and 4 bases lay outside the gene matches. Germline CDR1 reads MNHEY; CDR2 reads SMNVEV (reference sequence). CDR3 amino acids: CASGGLAGGAGELFF. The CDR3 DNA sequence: TGTGCCAGCGGGGGACTAGCGGGGGGAGCCGGGGAGCTGTTTTTT.

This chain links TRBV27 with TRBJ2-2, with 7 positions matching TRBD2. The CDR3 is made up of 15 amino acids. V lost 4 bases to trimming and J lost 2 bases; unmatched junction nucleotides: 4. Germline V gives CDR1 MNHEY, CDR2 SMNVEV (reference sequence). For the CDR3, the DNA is TGTGCCAGCAGTTCAGCGGGGACCAACACCGGGGAGCTGTTTTTT. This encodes CASSSAGTNTGELFF.